These 3 T cell receptor beta chains share one sample of origin, sequenced in a study of T cell responses to AZD1222 COVID-19 vaccine. TCRdb's copy holds only in-frame clones and misses some; the assay was immunoSEQ multiplex PCR. The table has about 120,000 clones, 90% seen once; the top ten hold roughly 7%. The starting material was peripheral blood, obtained on day 0 of AZD1222 vaccination. The receptors were gathered from an adult in good health.

The chain uses TRBV5-6 and TRBJ2-7; TRBD2 is a possible D gene (5 bases). The ends were cut back, 0 bases at V and 3 bases at J, with 13 bases in the middle. This CDR3 has 15 amino acids. In germline, CDR1 is SGHDT, CDR2 YYEEEE. The CDR3 loop is CASSLAGAADYEQYF. DNA for the CDR3: TGTGCCAGCAGCTTGGCCGGAGCGGCAGACTACGAGCAGTACTTC.

In this sample, this clone turned up once. The rearrangement uses TRBV5-5 and TRBJ1-1, with D unresolved. Per the germline V gene, CDR1 is SGHKS and CDR2 is YYEKEE (reference sequence). This CDR3 is 15 amino acids long. Trimming pared 4 bases from V and 2 bases from J, leaving 15 bases between. CDR3 sequence: CASSRPGRLNTEAFF. The CDR3 bases are TGTGCCAGCAGCCGGCCCGGGCGGTTAAACACTGAAGCTTTCTTT.

The chain combines TRBV28 with TRBJ2-5; D is ambiguous. This CDR3 region has 13 residues. Germline V gives CDR1 MDHEN, CDR2 SYDVKM. V lost 2 bases and J lost 4, with 8 bases in between. CDR3 sequence reads: CASSLRVGETQYF. CDR3 DNA: TGTGCCAGCAGTTTACGGGTTGGAGAGACCCAGTACTTC.